This T cell receptor beta chain was obtained from a study of identical twins. This clonotype has more than one count but fewer than ten. TCRdb processed the 5' RACE reads anew with MiXCR; each CDR3 protein has one entry. Among hundreds of thousands of distinct CDR3 sequences listed, 20% to 25% were seen once. There are 15 residues in the CDR3. V was pared by 0 bases and J by 4 bases, with 14 bases between. Germline CDR1 reads SGHRS; CDR2 reads YFSETQ. The data also belong to a second study, concerning T cells expressing NK-cell markers.

Sequenced material: CD4+ T cells sorted from blood. This sequence was found in a woman aged 18-29 years in good health. The genes are TRBV5-1 and TRBJ2-7, with D hard to call. In DNA, the CDR3 is TGCGCCAGCAGCTTGGCCATCCGGACCCTTTACGAGCAGTACTTC. It yields the protein CASSLAIRTLYEQYF. Complete variable domain (other parts from reference TRBV5-1 and TRBJ2-7): KAGVTQTPRYLIKTRGQQVTLSCSPISGHRSVSWYQQTPGQGLQFLFEYFSETQRNKGNFPGRFSGRQFSNSRSEMNVSTLELGDSALYLCASSLAIRTLYEQYFGPGTRLTVT.